One sample yielded the 19 T cell receptor beta chains listed below, sequenced in a study of T cells in Graves' hyperthyroidism and ophthalmopathy. RNA transcripts served as the template for amplifying TCR beta CDR3 regions. Carried out on the TCR CDR3, a first-round RT-PCR used the HTBI primer set. MiXCR, run by TCRdb on the multiplex PCR reads, gives a single entry per CDR3 protein. The sample contains under 600,000 distinct CDR3 sequences, roughly 15% of which appear only once. The sequenced sample consisted of blood. These receptors were taken from a woman in her 40s with Graves' ophthalmopathy.

There are many counts of this clonotype. This rearrangement joins TRBV20-1 to TRBJ1-4, with D unresolved. The CDR3 consists of 13 residues. Germline V gene lookup returns CDR1 DFQATT and CDR2 SNEGSKA (reference sequence). Trimming took off 2 bases at V and 3 bases at J, with 7 bases between the two ends. CDR3 protein: CSARQAANEKLFF. The CDR3 region has the DNA TGCAGTGCTAGACAGGCCGCTAATGAAAAACTGTTTTTT.

This clonotype was seen repeatedly, ten times or more. This rearrangement joins TRBV4-1 to TRBJ1-2, with D possibly matching TRBD1 (6 bases). Trimming removed 2 bases from V and 2 bases from J, with 18 bases in between. Germline CDR1 reads MGHRA; CDR2 reads YSYEKL. This CDR3 has 17 residues. The CDR3 region is CASSQLDLGQTNYGYTF. CDR3 nucleotide sequence: TGCGCCAGCAGCCAATTGGACCTAGGACAGACAAACTATGGCTACACCTTC.

This chain connects TRBV20-1 to TRBJ2-1; 13 positions match TRBD2. The germline V gene encodes CDR1 DFQATT and CDR2 SNEGSKA (reference sequence). This CDR3 comprises 16 residues. With 1 base clipped from V and 10 bases from J, the junction kept 10 bases outside the gene matches. In DNA, the CDR3 is TGCAGTGCTAGAGGAAAACTAGCGGGAGGGTTTTCGGAGCAGTTCTTC. This translates into CSARGKLAGGFSEQFF.

This clonotype was observed many times. The V gene is TRBV18, the J gene TRBJ1-1, with 9 bases lining up with TRBD1. After removal of 3 bases from V and 5 bases from J, the junction contained 4 bases not matched to a gene. This CDR3 region has 14 residues. CDR1 is KGHSH, CDR2 LQKENI, per germline. The CDR3 sequence: CASSPGQGRTEAFF. CDR3 DNA: TGTGCCAGCTCACCTGGACAGGGGAGGACTGAAGCTTTCTTT.

This clonotype showed up just a few times. This sequence joins TRBV10-1 and TRBJ2-5; D assignment may be TRBD1 or TRBD2 (5 bases each). CDR1 and CDR2 from the germline V gene are WNHNN and SYGVQD (reference sequence). V lost 2 bases and J lost 7, with 11 bases in between. This CDR3 spans 13 amino acids. The chain's CDR3 is CASSEGAAGTQYF. CDR3 in DNA: TGCGCCAGCAGTGAGGGGGCGGCGGGGACCCAGTACTTC.

J is TRBJ1-3 and V is TRBV5-1, with D hard to call. There are 13 residues in the CDR3. With 6 bases removed from V and 4 bases from J, the gap between germline ends came to 11 bases. CDR1 is SGHRS and CDR2 is YFSETQ in the germline V gene. CDR3 residues: CASTLTPGNTIYF. CDR3 bases: TGCGCCAGCACCCTAACACCAGGAAACACCATATATTTT.

In its sample, this clonotype was seen many times. This chain joins TRBV20-1 and TRBJ2-2; TRBD2 aligns across 16 bases. CDR1 is DFQATT and CDR2 is SNEGSKA in the germline V gene (reference sequence). There are 19 residues in the CDR3. Trimming removed 0 bases from V and 4 bases from J; junction bases left unmatched: 8. The CDR3, as DNA: TGCAGTGCTAGAGATCCCGGGACTAGCGGGGGGGCCGGCACCGGGGAGCTGTTTTTT. Amino acids: CSARDPGTSGGAGTGELFF.

This clonotype has ten or more counts. V is TRBV20-1 and J is TRBJ1-5; TRBD1 matches 8 bases. The CDR3 has 13 residues. The germline CDR1 and CDR2 sequences are DFQATT and SNEGSKA (reference sequence). V dropped 5 bases and J dropped 7; count of bases not matched to a gene: 7. The CDR3 sequence: CSAGTGEVQPQHF. CDR3 DNA sequence: TGCAGTGCTGGGACAGGAGAGGTCCAGCCCCAGCATTTT.

This clonotype has ten or more counts. This chain connects TRBV7-2 to TRBJ2-1, with TRBD2 as a possible D gene (6 bases). Germline CDR1 and CDR2: SGHTA and FQGNSA. There are 12 residues in the CDR3. V shed 6 bases and J shed 12 bases, with 15 bases lying between them. The CDR3 DNA reads TGTGCCAGCAGGCGGGACCACCTTGCGCAGTTCTTC. Translating gives CASRRDHLAQFF.

This clonotype was observed at least ten times. Germline and junction disagree at one end, which may indicate a read error. This rearrangement joins TRBV4-1 to TRBJ2-5, with D unclear. The CDR3 has 15 amino acids. CDR1 is MGHRA and CDR2 is YSYEKL in the germline V gene. Written as DNA, the CDR3 is TGCGCCAGCAGCCAAGAGGATAAAGTCCAAGCGACCCAGTACTTC. Translation gives CASSQEDKVQATQYF.

This clonotype was seen ten or more times. The V and J genes are TRBV7-2 and TRBJ2-7; possibly TRBD1 for D (6 bases). The germline V gene has CDR1 SGHTA and CDR2 FQGNSA. V was clipped by 6 bases and J by 0 bases, with 12 bases between them. The CDR3 length is 14 residues. CDR3 in DNA: TGTGCCAGCAGTACCGACAGGAGCTCCTACGAGCAGTACTTC. Encoded protein: CASSTDRSSYEQYF.

This clonotype was recorded many times. The V call is TRBV6-1, the J call TRBJ2-5, with D uncertain. Germline V gene data show CDR1 as MNHNS and CDR2 as SASEGT. There are 13 residues in the CDR3. V gave up 6 bases and J gave up 2 bases, with 10 bases separating them. DNA of the CDR3: TGTGCCAGCAGCCTATGGCGACAAGAGACCCAGTACTTC. Translated, it gives CASSLWRQETQYF.

This clonotype was counted many times. One junction end disagrees with the germline gene, perhaps due to a read error. The gene calls are TRBV11-2 and TRBJ2-1; the match to TRBD1 covers 7 bases. The CDR3 is 15 residues long. Germline CDR1 SGHAT, CDR2 FQNNGV. The CDR3 region is CASSIDRASYNEQFF. The CDR3 DNA reads TGTGCCAGCAGCATAGACAGGGCCTCCTACAATGAGCAGTTCTTC.

The rearrangement uses TRBV6-2 or TRBV6-3 and TRBJ1-5, with TRBD1 identical over 9 bases. CDR1 is MNHEY and CDR2 is SVGEGT in the germline V gene. Germline trimming cut 4 bases from V and 2 bases from J; bases unmatched to any gene: 3. This CDR3 has 15 residues. CDR3 region: CASSFGTGRNQPQHF. The DNA for the CDR3 is TGTGCCAGCAGTTTTGGGACAGGGCGCAATCAGCCCCAGCATTTT.

This clonotype was recorded a few times. The chain uses TRBV7-2 and TRBJ2-6; 7 bases are shared with TRBD2. With V trimmed by 1 base and J by 3 bases, 6 bases remained unmatched. This CDR3 contains 17 residues. Germline assignment: CDR1 SGHTA and CDR2 FQGNSA. The CDR3 loop is CASSLVAGVSGANVLTF. CDR3 DNA sequence: TGTGCCAGCAGCTTAGTTGCGGGAGTAAGTGGGGCCAACGTCCTGACTTTC.

This clonotype came up a few times. The chain couples TRBV7-8 to TRBJ1-2; TRBD1 matches 8 bases. In germline, CDR1 is SGHVS, CDR2 FQNEAQ. The CDR3 sequence is 14 residues long. This CDR3 reads CATTRDRINYGYTF. The CDR3 nucleotides are TGTGCAACCACTCGGGACAGGATAAACTATGGCTACACCTTC.

This clonotype was detected many times. The rearrangement uses TRBV2 and TRBJ1-5; no definite D call. With 8 bases removed from V and 0 bases from J, the gap between germline ends came to 8 bases. The CDR3 covers 13 residues. From germline, CDR1 is SNHLY and CDR2 FYNNEI. CDR3 nucleotide sequence: TGTGCCAGCGCCCAGGATAGCAATCAGCCCCAGCATTTT. Amino acids: CASAQDSNQPQHF.

This clonotype was detected a few times. The chain has TRBV10-3 and TRBJ2-3, with D uncertain. Germline CDR1 is ENHRY and CDR2 is SYGVKD. The V and J ends lost 8 bases and 3 bases respectively, with 3 bases between them. The CDR3 loop spans 10 amino acids. CDR3 region: CAIGTDTQYF. CDR3 bases: TGTGCCATCGGGACAGATACGCAGTATTTT.

This clonotype has at least ten counts. The CDR3 sequence: CASSLEGGTDTQYF. The CDR3 DNA sequence: TGCGCCAGCAGCTTGGAAGGCGGCACAGATACGCAGTATTTT. V gene TRBV5-1 combines with J gene TRBJ2-3; D remains ambiguous. Germline CDR1 reads SGHRS; CDR2 reads YFSETQ. The V end lost 0 bases, the J end lost 1 base, and 6 bases lay between the germline ends. The CDR3 spans 14 residues.